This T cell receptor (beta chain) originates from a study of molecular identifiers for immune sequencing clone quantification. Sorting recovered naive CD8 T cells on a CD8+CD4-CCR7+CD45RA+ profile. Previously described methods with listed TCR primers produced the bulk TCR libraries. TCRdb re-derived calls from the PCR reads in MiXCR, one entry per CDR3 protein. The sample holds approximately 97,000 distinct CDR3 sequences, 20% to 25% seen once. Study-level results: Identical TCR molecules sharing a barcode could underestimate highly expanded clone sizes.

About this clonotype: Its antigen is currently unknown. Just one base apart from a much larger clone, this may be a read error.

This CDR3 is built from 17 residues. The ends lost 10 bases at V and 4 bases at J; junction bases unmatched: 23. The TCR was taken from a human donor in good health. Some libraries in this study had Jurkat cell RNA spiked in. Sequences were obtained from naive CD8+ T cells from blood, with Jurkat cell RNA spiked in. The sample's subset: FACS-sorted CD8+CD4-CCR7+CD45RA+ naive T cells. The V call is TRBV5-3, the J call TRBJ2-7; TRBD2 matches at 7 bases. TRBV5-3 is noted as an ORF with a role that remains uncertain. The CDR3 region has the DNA TGTGCCGGCAGCTTGGACGGTTTGGGGGAGGGTTGGTACGAGCAGTACTTC. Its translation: CAGSLDGLGEGWYEQYF.